This TCR beta chain was obtained from a study of neurological immune-mediated disorders. Sequencing of 15-18 subjects in each run yielded over 190 million TCR-beta sequences. TCRdb re-called the 5' RACE reads with MiXCR, one entry per CDR3 protein. Of over 60,000 distinct CDR3 sequences listed, roughly 5.6% are singletons. Study outcomes and limitations: HTLV-1-associated myelopathy had the most TCR clonal expansion, whereas multiple sclerosis had the least (lower than in healthy controls).

This clonotype appeared many times. Its antigen remains unknown. This receptor was identified in a woman under 40 with multiple sclerosis. Sequenced: PBMCs.

The CDR3 reads CASSLEGGAYEQYF. The DNA of the CDR3 is TGTGCCAGCAGTTTGGAGGGAGGTGCCTACGAGCAGTACTTC. The chain links TRBV12-3 or TRBV12-4 to TRBJ2-7; TRBD2 is a possible D gene (6 bases). The CDR3 extends over 14 amino acids. Trimming removed 3 bases at V and 2 bases at J, with 11 bases between.